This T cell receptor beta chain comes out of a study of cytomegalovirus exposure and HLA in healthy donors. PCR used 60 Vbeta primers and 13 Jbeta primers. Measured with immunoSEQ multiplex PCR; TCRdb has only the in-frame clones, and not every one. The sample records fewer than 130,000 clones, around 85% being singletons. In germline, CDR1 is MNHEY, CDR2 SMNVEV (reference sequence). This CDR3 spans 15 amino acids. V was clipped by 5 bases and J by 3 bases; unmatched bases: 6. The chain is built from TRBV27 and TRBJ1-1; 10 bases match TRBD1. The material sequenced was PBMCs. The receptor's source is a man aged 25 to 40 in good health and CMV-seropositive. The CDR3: CASSQDRGLHTEAFF. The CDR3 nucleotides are TGTGCCAGCAGTCAAGACAGGGGGCTCCACACTGAAGCTTTCTTT.